The 3 T cell receptor beta chains reported below all come from one sample, sequenced in a study of T cell clonality in common variable immunodeficiency. These receptors lack a known antigen. Overall study findings and caveats: Common variable immunodeficiency TCR beta sequences reportedly had fewer deletions and N-nucleotide insertions.

Profiling relied on immunoSEQ multiplex PCR, and the TCRdb table lists in-frame clones only, not all of them. This set yields under 35,000 clones and no singletons; the top ten hold 5.4%. The sample comprised peripheral blood mononuclear cells. Every receptor here comes from a human donor with common variable immunodeficiency.

About this clone itself: The read gets to within 3 residues of the CDR3 end, and the germline J gene fills in the rest. This chain links TRBV18 with TRBJ2-3; D remains ambiguous. The germline V gene has CDR1 KGHSH and CDR2 LQKENI. V was cut by 0 bases and J by 6 bases, with 7 bases left in between. This CDR3 spans 13 amino acids. The sequenced CDR3 bases are TGTGCCAGCTCACCACCGACACTGGATACG. This gives the protein CASSPPTLDT. The whole CDR3 protein reads CASSPPTLDTQYF.

This clone has a count of ten or more. The read comes to an end 3 residues before the CDR3 does, leaving the germline J gene to fill in the end. The rearrangement links TRBV7-3 to TRBJ2-3; D uncertain. There are 15 residues in the CDR3. The V end was cut by 0 bases, the J end by 0 bases, with 7 bases between. Germline CDR1 and CDR2: SGHTA and FQGTGA. The sequenced CDR3 bases are TGTGCCAGCAGCTTAACGTCTCCTAGCACAGATACG. This encodes CASSLTSPSTDT. The full CDR3 sequence reads CASSLTSPSTDTQYF.

This clone occurred many times. The read finishes 3 residues shy of the CDR3 end, and the germline J gene is used to complete it. The same CDR3 also results from other DNA sequences found in this sample. The J gene is TRBJ2-6, the V gene TRBV30, with D possibly being TRBD2 (6 bases). The CDR3 runs 17 residues. Germline-derived CDR1 and CDR2 are GTSNPN and SVGIG (reference sequence). V was cut by 5 bases and J by 0 bases, with 17 bases left in between. CDR3 protein: CAWFRGVMNSGANVLTF. The sequenced CDR3 bases are TGTGCCTGGTTTCGCGGGGTTATGAACTCTGGGGCCAACGTC. The full variable domain, its missing parts supplied by reference TRBV30 and TRBJ2-6, is SQTIHQWPATLVQPVGSPLSLECTVEGTSNPNLYWYRQAAGRGLQLLFYSVGIGQISSEVPQNLSASRPQDRQFILSSKKLLLSDSGFYLCAWFRGVMNSGANVLTFGAGSRLTVL.